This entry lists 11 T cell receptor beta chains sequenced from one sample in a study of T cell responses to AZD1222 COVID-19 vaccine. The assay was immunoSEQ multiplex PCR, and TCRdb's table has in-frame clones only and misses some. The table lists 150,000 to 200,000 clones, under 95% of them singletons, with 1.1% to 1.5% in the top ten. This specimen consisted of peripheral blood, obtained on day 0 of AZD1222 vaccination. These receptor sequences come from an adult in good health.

CDR3 in DNA: TGTGCCAGCAGACTGAGGGGAAACACCATATATTTT. It codes for CASRLRGNTIYF. The V call is TRBV3-1 (or the pseudogene TRBV3-2), the J call TRBJ1-3; D remains ambiguous. Germline CDR1 and CDR2: LGHDT and YNNKEL (reference sequence). This CDR3 comprises 12 residues. V lost 6 bases to trimming and J lost 4 bases, with 7 bases between them.

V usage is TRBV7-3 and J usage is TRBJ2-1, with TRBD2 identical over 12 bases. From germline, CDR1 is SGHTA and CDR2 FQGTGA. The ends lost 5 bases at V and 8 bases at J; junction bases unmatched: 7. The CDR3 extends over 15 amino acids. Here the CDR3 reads CASSDGTSGRDEQFF. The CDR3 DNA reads TGTGCCAGCAGCGACGGGACTAGCGGGCGGGATGAGCAGTTCTTC.

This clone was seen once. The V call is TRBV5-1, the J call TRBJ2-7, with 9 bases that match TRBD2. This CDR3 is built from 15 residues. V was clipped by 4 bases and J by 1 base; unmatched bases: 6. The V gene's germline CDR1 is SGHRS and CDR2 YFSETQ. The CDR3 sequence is CASSPGTSRSYEQYF. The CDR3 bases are TGCGCCAGCAGCCCTGGGACTAGCCGTTCCTACGAGCAGTACTTC.

The CDR3 bases are TGTGCCAGCTCATCCAACGGCTATGGCTACACCTTC. Protein product: CASSSNGYGYTF. The chain has TRBV18 and TRBJ1-2, with D hard to call. The CDR3 has 12 residues. From germline, CDR1 is KGHSH and CDR2 LQKENI. V was clipped by 5 bases and J by 4 bases, with 8 bases between them.

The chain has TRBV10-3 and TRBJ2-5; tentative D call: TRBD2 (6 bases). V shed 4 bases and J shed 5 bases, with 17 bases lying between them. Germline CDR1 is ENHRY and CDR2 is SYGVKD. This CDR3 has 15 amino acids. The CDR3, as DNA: TGTGCCATCAGTGCAAACGGAGGGGAAGTCGAGACCCAGTACTTC. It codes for CAISANGGEVETQYF.

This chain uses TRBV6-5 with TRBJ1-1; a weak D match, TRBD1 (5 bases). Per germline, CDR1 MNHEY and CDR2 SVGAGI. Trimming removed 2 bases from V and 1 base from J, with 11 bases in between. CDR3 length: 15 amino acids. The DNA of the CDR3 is TGTGCCAGCAGTTACCGTCGGGGGTCGAACACTGAAGCTTTCTTT. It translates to CASSYRRGSNTEAFF.

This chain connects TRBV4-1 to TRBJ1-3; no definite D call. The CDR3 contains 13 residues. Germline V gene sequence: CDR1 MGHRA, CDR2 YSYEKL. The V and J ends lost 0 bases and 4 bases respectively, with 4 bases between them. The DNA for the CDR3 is TGCGCCAGCAGCCAAGATCAGGGAAACACCATATATTTT. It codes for CASSQDQGNTIYF.

CDR3 in DNA: TGCGCCAGCAGCCTATTTCAGGCCTACGAGCAGTACTTC. Protein: CASSLFQAYEQYF. The gene calls are TRBV4-3 and TRBJ2-7; no clear D. V lost 4 bases and J lost 2, with 9 bases in between. Germline lookup yields CDR1 LGHNA and CDR2 YSLEER. The CDR3 length is 13 residues.

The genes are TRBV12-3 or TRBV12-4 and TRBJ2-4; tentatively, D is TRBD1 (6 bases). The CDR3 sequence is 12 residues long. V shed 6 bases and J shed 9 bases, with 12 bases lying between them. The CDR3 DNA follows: TGTGCCAGCAGCGCTACAGGGACCATTCAGTACTTC. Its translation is CASSATGTIQYF.

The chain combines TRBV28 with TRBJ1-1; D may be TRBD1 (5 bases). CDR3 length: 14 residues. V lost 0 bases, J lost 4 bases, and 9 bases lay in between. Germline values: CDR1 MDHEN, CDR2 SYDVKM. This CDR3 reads CASSLWGGVTEAFF. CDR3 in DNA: TGTGCCAGCAGTTTATGGGGAGGGGTCACTGAAGCTTTCTTT.

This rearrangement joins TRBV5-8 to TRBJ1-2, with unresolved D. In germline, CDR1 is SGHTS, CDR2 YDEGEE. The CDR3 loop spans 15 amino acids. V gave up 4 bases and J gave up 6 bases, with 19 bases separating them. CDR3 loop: CASSPQLGSTNGYTF. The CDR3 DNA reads TGTGCCAGCAGCCCTCAGTTAGGGAGCACTAATGGCTACACCTTC.